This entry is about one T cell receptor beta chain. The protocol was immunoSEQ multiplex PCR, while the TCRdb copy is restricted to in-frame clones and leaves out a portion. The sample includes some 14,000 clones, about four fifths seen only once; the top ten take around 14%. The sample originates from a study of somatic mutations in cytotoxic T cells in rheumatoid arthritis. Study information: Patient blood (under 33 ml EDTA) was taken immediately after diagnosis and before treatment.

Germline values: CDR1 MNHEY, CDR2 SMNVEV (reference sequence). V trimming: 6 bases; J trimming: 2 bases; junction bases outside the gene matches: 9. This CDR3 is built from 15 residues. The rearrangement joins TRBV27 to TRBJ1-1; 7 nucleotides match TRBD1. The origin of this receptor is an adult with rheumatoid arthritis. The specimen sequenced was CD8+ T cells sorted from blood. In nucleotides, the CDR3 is TGTGCCAGCAGCACGCCCGGGACAGCCAACACTGAAGCTTTCTTT. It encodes CASSTPGTANTEAFF.